The 10 T cell receptor beta chains below all came from one sample that was sequenced in a study of response to subunit inactivated influenza vaccine. TCRdb itself ran the RT-PCR reads through MiXCR, one entry per CDR3 protein. The sample includes under 550,000 distinct CDR3 sequences, 6% to 9% of them seen just once. The sample here was PBMCs from blood, taken roughly 24 months after vaccination. Source of these receptors: a man between 45 and 75 years old who received an inactivated influenza vaccine.

The chain joins TRBV24-1 to TRBJ2-1, with 10 bases fitting TRBD2. In germline, CDR1 is KGHDR, CDR2 SFDVKD. V trimming: 4 bases; J trimming: 3 bases; junction bases outside the gene matches: 14. This CDR3 contains 19 residues. The CDR3 nucleotides read TGTGCCACCAGTGACCCAACAACAACTCTAGCGGGAGTCTACAATGAGCAGTTCTTC. As protein: CATSDPTTTLAGVYNEQFF.

The chain links TRBV9 to TRBJ1-2; D not certain. The CDR3 consists of 13 residues. Per the germline V gene, CDR1 is SGDLS and CDR2 is YYNGEE. Trimming took off 2 bases at V and 4 bases at J, with 9 bases between the two ends. The CDR3 region is CASSVKGGYGYTF. The CDR3, as DNA: TGTGCCAGCAGCGTGAAGGGTGGCTATGGCTACACCTTC.

This chain connects TRBV29-1 to TRBJ2-4; 11 positions match TRBD2. The CDR3 loop spans 16 amino acids. Germline V gene lookup returns CDR1 SQVTM and CDR2 ANQGSEA. With 0 bases clipped from V and 0 bases from J, the junction kept 1 base outside the gene matches. CDR3 amino acids: CSVEDGLAGAKNIQYF. The CDR3 DNA reads as TGCAGCGTTGAAGATGGACTAGCGGGAGCCAAAAACATTCAGTACTTC.

This clonotype appeared once. The chain combines TRBV5-4 with TRBJ2-1; 8 nucleotides line up with TRBD2. This CDR3 spans 17 amino acids. Germline lookup yields CDR1 SGHNT and CDR2 YYREEE (reference sequence). With V trimmed by 4 bases and J by 3 bases, 12 bases remained unmatched. The CDR3 DNA reads as TGTGCCAGCAGCCCCCCAGTAGGCGGGGGGAACTACAATGAGCAGTTCTTC. Encoded protein: CASSPPVGGGNYNEQFF.

This clonotype has at least ten counts. The chain joins TRBV7-8 to TRBJ2-7; D might be TRBD1 or TRBD2, each matching 5 bases. The CDR3 is made up of 14 amino acids. The germline V gene encodes CDR1 SGHVS and CDR2 FQNEAQ. Between the trimmed V and J ends, which lost 6 bases and 2 bases, there was a span of 14 bases. CDR3 in DNA: TGTGCCAGCAGTTTCGAGGGGTTTACCTACGAGCAGTACTTC. It specifies CASSFEGFTYEQYF.

J is TRBJ2-1 and V is TRBV11-2, with 9 nucleotides matching TRBD2. Trimming removed 1 base from V and 4 bases from J; junction bases left unmatched: 5. Germline V lookup: CDR1 SGHAT, CDR2 FQNNGV. The CDR3 totals 16 residues. CDR3 DNA sequence: TGTGCCAGCAGCTTAGGGGCGGGAGGGGATTACAATGAGCAGTTCTTC. Amino acids: CASSLGAGGDYNEQFF.

V and J are TRBV4-3 and TRBJ2-5; D possibly corresponds to TRBD1 (5 bases). V lost 0 bases to trimming and J lost 4 bases, with 15 bases between them. The CDR3 runs to 16 residues. Germline V gene data show CDR1 as LGHNA and CDR2 as YSLEER. CDR3 DNA sequence: TGCGCCAGCAGCCAAGATCCAGGACAAGCGCGAGAGACCCAGTACTTC. Residues: CASSQDPGQARETQYF.

In this sample, this clonotype turned up a few times. The rearrangement joins TRBV7-2 to TRBJ2-5; the match to TRBD2 covers 11 bases. The germline V gene encodes CDR1 SGHTA and CDR2 FQGNSA. Trimming took 1 base from V and 5 from J; bases not matched to a gene: 6. The CDR3 contains 16 residues. CDR3 region: CASSLVAGGRKETQYF. The CDR3 DNA follows: TGTGCCAGCAGCTTAGTAGCGGGGGGGCGGAAGGAGACCCAGTACTTC.

The chain joins TRBV6-5 to TRBJ2-7; tentative D call: TRBD2 (5 bases). V lost 0 bases to trimming and J lost 1 base, with 10 bases between them. The CDR3 has 15 residues. Germline-derived CDR1 and CDR2 are MNHEY and SVGAGI. DNA for the CDR3: TGTGCCAGCAGTTACTCGAAGGCGGGTTCCTACGAGCAGTACTTC. Protein: CASSYSKAGSYEQYF.

The genes are TRBV29-1 and TRBJ2-3; D is ambiguous. V lost 2 bases and J 0 bases, leaving 12 bases between the germline ends. Germline loops: CDR1 SQVTM, CDR2 ANQGSEA. CDR3 length equals 15 residues. The CDR3 sequence: CSVESAGLSTDTQYF. CDR3 sequence (DNA): TGCAGCGTTGAATCGGCAGGCCTTAGCACAGATACGCAGTATTTT.